The 2 T cell receptor beta chains below all came from one sample that was sequenced in a study of early stage breast cancer tumors. This table comes from immunoSEQ multiplex PCR, and its TCRdb copy is limited to in-frame clones, with some not included. Of a few thousand clones in the sample, about two thirds were seen once. Sequencing was performed on normal breast tissue next to the tumor. The source is a person aged 60 to 70 with breast cancer.

The J gene is TRBJ2-1, the V gene TRBV18, with D hard to call. V shed 3 bases and J shed 4 bases, with 16 bases lying between them. The germline V gene has CDR1 KGHSH and CDR2 LQKENI. The CDR3 contains 16 residues. Here the CDR3 reads CASSPTSRVDYNEQFF. DNA of the CDR3: TGTGCCAGCTCACCGACCTCTCGGGTTGATTACAATGAGCAGTTCTTC. The full variable domain, rest sourced from reference TRBV18 and TRBJ2-1, is NAGVMQNPRHLVRRRGQEARLRCSPMKGHSHVYWYRQLPEEGLKFMVYLQKENIIDESGMPKERFSAEFPKEGPSILRIQQVVRGDSAAYFCASSPTSRVDYNEQFFGPGTRLTVL.

This clone was seen a handful of times. V is TRBV7-3 and J is TRBJ1-1; TRBD1 agrees at 7 bases. V lost 7 bases to trimming and J lost 6 bases; unmatched junction nucleotides: 8. Germline V lookup: CDR1 SGHTA, CDR2 FQGTGA. CDR3 length: 13 residues. CDR3 in DNA: TGTGCCAGCATCCAAGGGGGCGACGCTGAAGCTTTCTTT. Protein product: CASIQGGDAEAFF.